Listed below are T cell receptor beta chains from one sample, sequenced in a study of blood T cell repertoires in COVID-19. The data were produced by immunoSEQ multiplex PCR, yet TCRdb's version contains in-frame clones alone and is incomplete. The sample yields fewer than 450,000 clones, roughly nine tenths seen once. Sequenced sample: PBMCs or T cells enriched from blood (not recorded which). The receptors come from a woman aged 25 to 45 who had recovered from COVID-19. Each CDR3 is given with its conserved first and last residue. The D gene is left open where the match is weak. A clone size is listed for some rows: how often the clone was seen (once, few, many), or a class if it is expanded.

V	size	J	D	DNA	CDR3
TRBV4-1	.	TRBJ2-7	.	TGCGCCAGCAGCCAAGGGCAGGGGTCTTGGTACGAGCAGTACTTC	CASSQGQGSWYEQYF
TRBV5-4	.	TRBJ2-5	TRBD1	TGTGCCAGCAGCTTAGACAGGGTTCAAGAGACCCAGTACTTC	CASSLDRVQETQYF
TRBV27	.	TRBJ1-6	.	TGTGCCAGCATGGGTCGACAGTCCTATAATTCACCCCTCCACTTT	CASMGRQSYNSPLHF
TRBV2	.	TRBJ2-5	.	TGTGCCAGCAGTGTTAGCACGGAGACCCAGTACTTC	CASSVSTETQYF
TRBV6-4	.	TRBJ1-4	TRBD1	TGTGCCGTCGACCGGGACGCACAGGGGAAACTGTTTTTT	CAVDRDAQGKLFF
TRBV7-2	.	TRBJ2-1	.	TGTGCCAGCTCGGCCGTGGGCGGGGTGTCCTACAATGAGCAGTTCTTC	CASSAVGGVSYNEQFF
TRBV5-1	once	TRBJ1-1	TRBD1	TGCGCCAGCAGCTTGGAAGGGGGCGCCACTGAAGCTTTCTTT	CASSLEGGATEAFF
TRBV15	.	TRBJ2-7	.	TGTGCCACCAGCAGGGAATTCCAGGGTAGCCACGAGCAGTACTTC	CATSREFQGSHEQYF
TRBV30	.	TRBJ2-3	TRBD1	TGTGGGACAGGGGCCACAGATACGCAGTATTTT	CGTGATDTQYF
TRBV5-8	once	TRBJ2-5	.	TGTGCCAGCAGCTTGGGTGATAATGGGGCCAGGCAAGAGACCCAGTACTTC	CASSLGDNGARQETQYF
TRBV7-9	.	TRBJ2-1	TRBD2	TGTGCCAGCAGCTTAGGGGGGGTTAGCGGGACCGAGCAGTTCTTC	CASSLGGVSGTEQFF
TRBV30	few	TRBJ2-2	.	TGTGCCTGGAGCGGACTATCCGGGGAGCTGTTTTTT	CAWSGLSGELFF
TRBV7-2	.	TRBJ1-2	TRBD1	TGTGCCAGCAGCTTGACAGGGCACTATGGCTACACCTTC	CASSLTGHYGYTF
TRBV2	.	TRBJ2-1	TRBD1	TGTGCCAGCAGTGAGGGACAGGTAAAAGGCAATGAGCAGTTCTTC	CASSEGQVKGNEQFF
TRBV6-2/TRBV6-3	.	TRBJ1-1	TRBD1	TGTGCCAGCAGTTACTCAACCGGGACAGGGGCTACGGGAGCTTTCTTT	CASSYSTGTGATGAFF
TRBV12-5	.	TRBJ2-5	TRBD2	TGTGCTAGTGGTCGGGGACTAGCGAGAAACCAAGAGACCCAGTACTTC	CASGRGLARNQETQYF
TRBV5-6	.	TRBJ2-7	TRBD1	TGTGCCAGCAGCCGGGGACAGAGCGGCGAGCAGTACTTC	CASSRGQSGEQYF
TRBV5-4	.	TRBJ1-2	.	TGTGCCAGCAGAAGGGAGACAGGCCCTTATGGCTACACCTTC	CASRRETGPYGYTF
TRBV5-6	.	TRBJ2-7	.	TGTGCCAGCAGCTTGGATCCTACCCGCCGCGAGCAGTACTTC	CASSLDPTRREQYF
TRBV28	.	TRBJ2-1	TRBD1	TGTGCCAGCAGTTTGAGGCAGGGGGCTGAGTCGGAGCAGTTCTTC	CASSLRQGAESEQFF
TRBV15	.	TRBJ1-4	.	TGTGCCACCAGCAGGGTGGGGCATGGCGAAAAACTGTTTTTT	CATSRVGHGEKLFF
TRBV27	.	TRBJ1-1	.	TGTGCCAGCACTCGGGCGGGGAACACTGAAGCTTTCTTT	CASTRAGNTEAFF
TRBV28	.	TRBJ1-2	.	TGTGCCAGCATCCCCGGGGGGGGCTCTTATGGCTACACCTTC	CASIPGGGSYGYTF
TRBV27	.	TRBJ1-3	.	TGTGCCAGCAGGTTTTCGGGGTCTGGAAACACCATATATTTT	CASRFSGSGNTIYF
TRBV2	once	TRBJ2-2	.	TGTGCCAGCATTCGACAGGCGCGCACCGGGGAGCTGTTTTTT	CASIRQARTGELFF
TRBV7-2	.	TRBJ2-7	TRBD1	TGTGCCAGCAGCTTAAGGACAGGGCCTACTCACGAGCAGTACTTC	CASSLRTGPTHEQYF
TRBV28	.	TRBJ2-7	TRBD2	TGTGCCAGCAGGACTCCGGGGGGGGGCGTGTACGAGCAGTACTTC	CASRTPGGGVYEQYF
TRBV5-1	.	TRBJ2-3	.	TGCGCCAGCAGCTCCTATAGCACAGATACGCAGTATTTT	CASSSYSTDTQYF
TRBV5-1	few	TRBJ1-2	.	TGCGCCAGCAGGGAAGCCCCGGGGGGAATTGATGGCTACACCTTC	CASREAPGGIDGYTF
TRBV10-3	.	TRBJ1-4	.	TGTGCCATCAGTGAGTCGAAACAGGTTAATGAAAAACTGTTTTTT	CAISESKQVNEKLFF
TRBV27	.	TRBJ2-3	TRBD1	TGTGCCAGCAGCTACCGGGACAGGGCTAAAGATACGCAGTATTTT	CASSYRDRAKDTQYF
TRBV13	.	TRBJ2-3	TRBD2	TGTGCCAGCAGCACACTGACTAGCGGGGGAGGCGCAGATACGCAGTATTTT	CASSTLTSGGGADTQYF
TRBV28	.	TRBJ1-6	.	TGTGCCAGCAGTTTCCCTGGCGAGACAGCACGTTCTAGCTCCTATAATTCACCCCTCCACTTT	CASSFPGETARSSSYNSPLHF
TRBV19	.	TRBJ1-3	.	TGTGCCAGTAGACCAGGGGCTGGAAACACCATATATTTT	CASRPGAGNTIYF
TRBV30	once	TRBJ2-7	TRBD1	TGTGCCTGGAGTGAAACCCCGGGACAGTACGAGCAGTACTTC	CAWSETPGQYEQYF
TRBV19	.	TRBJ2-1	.	TGTGCCAGTAGTATAGAGTACACCGGGGAGCAGTTCTTC	CASSIEYTGEQFF
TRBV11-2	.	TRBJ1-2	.	TGTGCCAGCAGCTTCGGCAGGGGTAGAGCCTATGGCTACACCTTC	CASSFGRGRAYGYTF
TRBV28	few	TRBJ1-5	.	TGTGCCAGCAGTTCAGGAAATGGGAATCAGCCCCAGCATTTT	CASSSGNGNQPQHF
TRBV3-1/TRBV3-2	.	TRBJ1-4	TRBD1	TGTGCCAGCAGCCAAGCCTCAGGGGGGTGGACTAATGAAAAACTGTTTTTT	CASSQASGGWTNEKLFF
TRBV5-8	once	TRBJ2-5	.	TGTGCCAGCAGTCCCGTGCGCTGGTACCAAGAGACCCAGTACTTC	CASSPVRWYQETQYF
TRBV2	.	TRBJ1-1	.	TGTGCCAGCAGTGACAGGGTTCGGGGAGGAACTGAAGCTTTCTTT	CASSDRVRGGTEAFF
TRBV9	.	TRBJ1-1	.	TGTGCCAGCAGCGTAGTAAACACTGAAGCTTTCTTT	CASSVVNTEAFF
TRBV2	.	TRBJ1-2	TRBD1	TGTGCCAGCAGGAGACAGGGACCGGAAGGCTACACCTTC	CASRRQGPEGYTF
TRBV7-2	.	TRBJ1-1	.	TGTGCCAGCAGCTTAGCCGGTGTAACTGAAGCTTTCTTT	CASSLAGVTEAFF